What follows is one T cell receptor beta chain and its context. Its antigen is unidentified. This sample is drawn from a study of T cell responses to AZD1222 COVID-19 vaccine. There are 14 residues in the CDR3. Losses at the gene ends were 6 bases for V and 4 bases for J; bases not matched to a gene: 12. Germline-derived CDR1 and CDR2 are GTSNPN and SVGIG (reference sequence). General study points: The number of AZD1222 recipients seropositive at baseline was only five or six. Unmutated variant regions are reportedly the target of nearly half of TCRs that are spike-specific. CD4 TCRs covered the whole spike, strongest at regions 160-218 and 743-854.

Sequencing used immunoSEQ multiplex PCR; TCRdb keeps in-frame clones, though not all of them. Of some 50,000 clones listed, 70% to 90% are singletons. The clonotype originates from an adult in good health. The specimen was peripheral blood, collected on day 0 of AZD1222 vaccination. The gene calls are TRBV30 and TRBJ2-7, with 7 bases aligning to TRBD1. CDR3 region: CACTPRQGFYEQYF. As DNA, the CDR3 is TGTGCCTGTACGCCGAGACAGGGTTTTTACGAGCAGTACTTC.